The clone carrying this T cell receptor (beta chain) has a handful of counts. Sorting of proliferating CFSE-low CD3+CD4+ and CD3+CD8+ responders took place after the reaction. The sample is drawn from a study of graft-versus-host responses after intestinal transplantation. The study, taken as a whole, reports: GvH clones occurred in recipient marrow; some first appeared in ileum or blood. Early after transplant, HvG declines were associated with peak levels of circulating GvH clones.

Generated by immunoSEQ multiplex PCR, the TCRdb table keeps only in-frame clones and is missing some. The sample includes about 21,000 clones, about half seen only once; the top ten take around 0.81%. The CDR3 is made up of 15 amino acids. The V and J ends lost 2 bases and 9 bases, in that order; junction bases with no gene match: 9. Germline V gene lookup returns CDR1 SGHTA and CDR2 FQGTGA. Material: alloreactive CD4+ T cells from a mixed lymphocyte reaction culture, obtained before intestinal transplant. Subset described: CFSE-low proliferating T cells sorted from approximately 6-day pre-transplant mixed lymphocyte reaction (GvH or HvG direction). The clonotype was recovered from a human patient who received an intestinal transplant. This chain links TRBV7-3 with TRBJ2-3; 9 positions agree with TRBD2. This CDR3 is CASSLSGLARETQYF. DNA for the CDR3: TGTGCCAGCAGCTTATCGGGACTAGCAAGGGAGACGCAGTATTTT.